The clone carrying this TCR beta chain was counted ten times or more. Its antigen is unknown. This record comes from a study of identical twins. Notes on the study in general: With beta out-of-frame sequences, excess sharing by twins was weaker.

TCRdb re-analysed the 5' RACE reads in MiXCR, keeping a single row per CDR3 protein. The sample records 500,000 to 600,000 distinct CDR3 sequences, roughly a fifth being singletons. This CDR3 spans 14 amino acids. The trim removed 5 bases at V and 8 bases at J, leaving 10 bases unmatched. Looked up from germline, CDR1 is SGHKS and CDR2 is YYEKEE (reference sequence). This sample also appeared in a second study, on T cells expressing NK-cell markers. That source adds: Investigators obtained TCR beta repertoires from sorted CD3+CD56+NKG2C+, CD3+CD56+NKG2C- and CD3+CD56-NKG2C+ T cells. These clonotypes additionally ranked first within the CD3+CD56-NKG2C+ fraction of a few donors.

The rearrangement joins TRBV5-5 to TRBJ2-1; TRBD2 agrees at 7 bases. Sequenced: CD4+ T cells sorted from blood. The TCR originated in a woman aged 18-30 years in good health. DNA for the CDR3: TGTGCCAGCAGTCTAGCGGACCTGGACTATGAGCAGTTCTTC. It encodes CASSLADLDYEQFF.